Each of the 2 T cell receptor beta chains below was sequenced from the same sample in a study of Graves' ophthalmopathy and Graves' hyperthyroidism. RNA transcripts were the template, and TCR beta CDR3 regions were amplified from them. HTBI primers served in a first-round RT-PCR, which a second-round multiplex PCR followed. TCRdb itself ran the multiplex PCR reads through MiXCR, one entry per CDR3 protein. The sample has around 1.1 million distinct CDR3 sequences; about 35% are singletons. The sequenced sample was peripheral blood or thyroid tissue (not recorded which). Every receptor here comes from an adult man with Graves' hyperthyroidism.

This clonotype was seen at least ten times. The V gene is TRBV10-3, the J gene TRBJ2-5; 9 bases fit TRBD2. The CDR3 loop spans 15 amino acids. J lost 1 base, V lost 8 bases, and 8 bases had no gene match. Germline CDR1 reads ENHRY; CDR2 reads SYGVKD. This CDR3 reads CAISPLTSGQETQYF. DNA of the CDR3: TGTGCCATCTCCCCACTGACTAGCGGCCAAGAGACCCAGTACTTC.

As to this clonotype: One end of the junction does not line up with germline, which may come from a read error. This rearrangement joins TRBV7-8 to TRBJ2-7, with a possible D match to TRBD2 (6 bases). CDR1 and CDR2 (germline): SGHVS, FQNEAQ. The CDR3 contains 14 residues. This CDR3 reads CASSPTGVAYGQYF. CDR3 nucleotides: TGTGCCAGCAGCCCCACGGGGGTAGCCTACGGGCAGTACTTC.